This T cell receptor beta chain comes out of a study of shared clonotypes between healthy human individuals. For the study at large: Aged 18 to 49, the donors were two women and a few men.

The study's findings and limits: A limitation of the genetic and exposure-history diversity represented arose from few donors. Sequencing depth was a factor that was expected to affect clonotype sharing among donors.

The germline V gene has CDR1 SGHRS and CDR2 YFSETQ. The CDR3 runs to 13 residues. The V end lost 0 bases, the J end lost 7 bases, and 8 bases lay between the germline ends. With respect to this clone: Antigen unknown.

Several immunoSEQ plates held equal portions of the genomic DNA taken from each subset. This table comes from immunoSEQ multiplex PCR, and its TCRdb copy is limited to in-frame clones, with some not included. Of around 720,000 clones detected, around 73% appear once; the ten largest clones hold around 1.7%. The specimen sequenced was memory CD4+ T cells sorted from blood. Stated subset: CD45RA-negative fraction. The rearrangement uses TRBV5-1 and TRBJ1-5; TRBD1 is a possible D gene (5 bases). The sequence was collected from a woman aged 25 to 39 in good health. The chain's CDR3 is CASSLEGWQPQHF. The CDR3 bases are TGCGCCAGCAGCTTGGAGGGGTGGCAGCCCCAGCATTTT.